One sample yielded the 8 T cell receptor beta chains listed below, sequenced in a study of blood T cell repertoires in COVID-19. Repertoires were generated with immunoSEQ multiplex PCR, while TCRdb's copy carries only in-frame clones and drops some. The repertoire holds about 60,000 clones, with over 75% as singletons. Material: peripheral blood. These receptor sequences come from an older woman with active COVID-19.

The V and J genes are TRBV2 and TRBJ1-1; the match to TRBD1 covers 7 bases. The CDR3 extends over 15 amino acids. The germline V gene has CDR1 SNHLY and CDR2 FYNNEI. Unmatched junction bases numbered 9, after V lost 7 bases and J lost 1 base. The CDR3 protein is CASTLGQNPNTEAFF. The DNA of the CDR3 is TGTGCCAGCACCCTGGGACAGAACCCGAACACTGAAGCTTTCTTT.

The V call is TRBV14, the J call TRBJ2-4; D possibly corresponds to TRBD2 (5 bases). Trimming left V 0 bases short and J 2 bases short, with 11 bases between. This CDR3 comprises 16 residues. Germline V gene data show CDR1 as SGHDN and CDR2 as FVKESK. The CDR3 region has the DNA TGTGCCAGCAGCCAAGAGAGGAGCGGTTCCAAAAACATTCAGTACTTC. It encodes CASSQERSGSKNIQYF.

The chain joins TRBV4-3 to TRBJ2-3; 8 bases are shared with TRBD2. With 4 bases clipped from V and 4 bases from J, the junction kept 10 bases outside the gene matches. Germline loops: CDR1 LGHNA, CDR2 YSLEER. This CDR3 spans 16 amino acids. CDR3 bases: TGCGCCAGCAGCCGTTTGCCAGCGGGGGTTGCAGATACGCAGTATTTT. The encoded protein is CASSRLPAGVADTQYF.

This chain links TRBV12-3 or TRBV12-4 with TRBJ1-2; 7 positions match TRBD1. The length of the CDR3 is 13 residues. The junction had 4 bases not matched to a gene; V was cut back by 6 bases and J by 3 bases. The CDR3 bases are TGTGCCAGCAGGCCCGGGACAGACTATGGCTACACCTTC. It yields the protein CASRPGTDYGYTF.

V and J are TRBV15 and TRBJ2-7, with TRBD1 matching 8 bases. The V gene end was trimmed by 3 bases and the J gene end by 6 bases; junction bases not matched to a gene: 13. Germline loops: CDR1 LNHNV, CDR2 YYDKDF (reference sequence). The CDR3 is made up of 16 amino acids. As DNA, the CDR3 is TGTGCCACCAGCAGGAACCGGGACAGGTCCTTTCTCGAGCAGTACTTC. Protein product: CATSRNRDRSFLEQYF.

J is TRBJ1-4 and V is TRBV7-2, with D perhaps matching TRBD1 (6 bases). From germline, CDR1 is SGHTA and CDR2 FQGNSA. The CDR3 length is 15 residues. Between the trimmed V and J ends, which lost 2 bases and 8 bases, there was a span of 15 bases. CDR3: CASSLRWGRGEKLFF. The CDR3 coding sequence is TGTGCCAGCAGCTTAAGATGGGGCAGGGGCGAAAAACTGTTTTTT.

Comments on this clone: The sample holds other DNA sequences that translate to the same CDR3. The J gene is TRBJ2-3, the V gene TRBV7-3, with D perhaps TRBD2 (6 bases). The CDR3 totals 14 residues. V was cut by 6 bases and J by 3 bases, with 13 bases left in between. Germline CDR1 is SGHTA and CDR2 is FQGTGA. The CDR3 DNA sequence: TGTGCCAGCAGTTTGGGGGGATGGACAGATACGCAGTATTTT. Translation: CASSLGGWTDTQYF.

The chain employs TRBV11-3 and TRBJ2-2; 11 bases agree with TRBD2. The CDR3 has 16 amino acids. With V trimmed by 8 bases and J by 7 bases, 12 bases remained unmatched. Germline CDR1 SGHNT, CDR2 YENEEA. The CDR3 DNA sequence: TGTGCCAGCTCCTACATAGCGGGGGGGCCCGGCGGGGAGCTGTTTTTT. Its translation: CASSYIAGGPGGELFF.